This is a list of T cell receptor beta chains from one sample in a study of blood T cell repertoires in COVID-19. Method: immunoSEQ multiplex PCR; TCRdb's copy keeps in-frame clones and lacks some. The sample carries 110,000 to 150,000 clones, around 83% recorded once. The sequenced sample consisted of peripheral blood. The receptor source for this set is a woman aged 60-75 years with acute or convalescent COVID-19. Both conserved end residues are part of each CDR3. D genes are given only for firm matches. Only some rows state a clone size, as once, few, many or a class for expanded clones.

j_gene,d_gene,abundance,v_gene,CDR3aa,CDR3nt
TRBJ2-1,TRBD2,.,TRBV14,CASSQEAGPYNEQFF,TGTGCCAGCAGCCAAGAAGCGGGGCCCTACAATGAGCAGTTCTTC
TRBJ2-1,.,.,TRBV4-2,CASSQLSGPYNEQFF,TGTGCCAGCAGCCAGCTTAGCGGACCCTACAATGAGCAGTTCTTC
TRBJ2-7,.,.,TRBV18,CASSLGGTTYEQYF,TGTGCCAGCTCACTGGGGGGTACTACCTACGAGCAGTACTTC
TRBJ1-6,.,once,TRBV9,CASSVGRAGNSPLHF,TGTGCCAGCAGCGTAGGTCGCGCAGGGAATTCACCCCTCCACTTT
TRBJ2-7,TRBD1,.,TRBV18,CASSQRQGPYEQYF,TGTGCCAGCTCACAGAGACAGGGTCCCTACGAGCAGTACTTC
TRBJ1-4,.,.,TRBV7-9,CASSPGQPNEKLFF,TGTGCCAGCAGCCCCGGACAGCCCAATGAAAAACTGTTTTTT
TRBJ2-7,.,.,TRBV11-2,CAPSLDGGAGGVEQYF,TGTGCCCCCAGCTTAGATGGGGGGGCAGGAGGGGTCGAGCAGTACTTC
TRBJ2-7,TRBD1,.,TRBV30,CAWSVLAGTGSHEQYF,TGTGCCTGGAGTGTACTGGCCGGGACAGGGAGCCACGAGCAGTACTTC
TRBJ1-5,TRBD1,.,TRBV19,CATRTGGQPQHF,TGTGCCACCCGGACAGGGGGGCAGCCCCAGCATTTT
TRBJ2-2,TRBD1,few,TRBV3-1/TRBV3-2,CASSATRGLKDTGELFF,TGTGCCAGCAGCGCGACCAGGGGGCTTAAGGACACCGGGGAGCTGTTTTTT
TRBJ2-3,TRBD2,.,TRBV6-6,CASRPLAGGEVGTQYF,TGTGCCAGCAGACCACTAGCGGGGGGGGAAGTGGGTACGCAGTATTTT
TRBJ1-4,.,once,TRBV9,CASSVGIRGTDNEKLFF,TGTGCCAGCAGCGTAGGTATACGGGGGACGGATAATGAAAAACTGTTTTTT
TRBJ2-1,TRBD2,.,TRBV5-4,CASSTTSGVHEQFF,TGTGCCAGCAGCACGACTAGCGGGGTTCATGAGCAGTTCTTC
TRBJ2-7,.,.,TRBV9,CASSRGSPYEQYF,TGTGCCAGCAGCAGGGGGTCTCCCTACGAGCAGTACTTC
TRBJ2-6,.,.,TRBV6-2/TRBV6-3,CASSYHSGANVLTF,TGTGCCAGCAGTTACCACTCTGGGGCCAACGTCCTGACTTTC
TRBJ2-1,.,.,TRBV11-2,CASSLAGLSYNEQFF,TGTGCCAGCAGCTTAGCAGGACTATCCTACAATGAGCAGTTCTTC
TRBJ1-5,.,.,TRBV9,CASSVDPGNQPQHF,TGTGCCAGCAGCGTAGATCCAGGGAATCAGCCCCAGCATTTT
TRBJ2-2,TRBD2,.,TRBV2,CASSEPAGETGELFF,TGTGCCAGCAGTGAACCCGCGGGGGAGACCGGGGAGCTGTTTTTT
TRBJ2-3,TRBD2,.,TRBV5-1,CASSSDLAGEDTQYF,TGCGCCAGCAGCTCGGATTTGGCGGGGGAAGATACGCAGTATTTT
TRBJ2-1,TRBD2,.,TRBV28,CASTGTSGTEQFF,TGTGCCAGCACCGGGACTAGCGGGACTGAGCAGTTCTTC
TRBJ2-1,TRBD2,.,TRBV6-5,CASSYERGRFNEQFF,TGTGCCAGCAGTTACGAGCGGGGTAGGTTCAATGAGCAGTTCTTC
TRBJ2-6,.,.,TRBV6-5,CASSYLLAGANVLTF,TGTGCCAGCAGTTACCTTCTCGCTGGGGCCAACGTCCTGACTTTC
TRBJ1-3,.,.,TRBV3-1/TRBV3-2,CASSTGNTIYF,TGTGCCAGCTCGACAGGAAACACCATATATTTT
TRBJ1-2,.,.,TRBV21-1,CASSTRYRDSQGYTF,TGTGCCAGCAGCACCCGTTACCGGGACAGCCAGGGCTACACCTTC
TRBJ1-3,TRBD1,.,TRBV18,CASSRDRGISGNTIYF,TGTGCCAGCTCACGCGACAGGGGTATCTCTGGAAACACCATATATTTT
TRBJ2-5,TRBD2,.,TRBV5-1,CASSLTRGEEETQYF,TGCGCCAGCAGCTTGACTCGGGGGGAAGAAGAGACCCAGTACTTC
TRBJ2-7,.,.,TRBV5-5,CASSLGVRRNEQYF,TGTGCCAGCAGCTTGGGGGTTAGGCGGAACGAGCAGTACTTC
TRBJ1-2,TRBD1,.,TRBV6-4,CASSPTGANYGYTF,TGTGCCAGCAGTCCTACAGGGGCCAACTATGGCTACACCTTC
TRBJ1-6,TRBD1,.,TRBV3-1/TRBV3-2,CASGPSVGGLSPLHF,TGTGCCAGCGGACCTAGTGTAGGGGGCTTGTCACCCCTCCACTTT
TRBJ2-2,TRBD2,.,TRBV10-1,CASSEVISGSTGELFF,TGCGCCAGCAGTGAGGTGATTAGCGGGAGCACCGGGGAGCTGTTTTTT
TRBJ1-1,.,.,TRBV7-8,CASSLDRFTEAFF,TGTGCCAGCAGCTTAGACCGGTTCACTGAAGCTTTCTTT
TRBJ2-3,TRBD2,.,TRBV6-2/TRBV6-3,CASSRLAAGTDTQYF,TGTGCCAGCAGTAGACTAGCGGCGGGCACAGATACGCAGTATTTT
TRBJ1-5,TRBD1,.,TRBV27,CASSSRTGNQPQHF,TGTGCCAGCAGTTCCCGGACAGGGAATCAGCCCCAGCATTTT
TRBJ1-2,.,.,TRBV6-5,CATGGSPSGYTF,TGTGCCACGGGAGGGTCGCCGAGTGGCTACACCTTC
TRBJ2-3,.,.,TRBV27,CASTRGVIGDTQYF,TGTGCCAGCACCAGGGGGGTTATTGGAGATACGCAGTATTTT
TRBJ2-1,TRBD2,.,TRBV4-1,CASSQDRRGTYNEQFF,TGCGCCAGCAGCCAAGATCGGCGGGGGACCTACAATGAGCAGTTCTTC
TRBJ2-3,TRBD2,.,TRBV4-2,CASRRLAGATDTQYF,TGTGCCAGCAGGCGACTAGCGGGGGCCACAGATACGCAGTATTTT
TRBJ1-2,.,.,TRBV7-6,CASSLGQFYGYTF,TGTGCCAGCAGCTTAGGACAGTTCTATGGCTACACCTTC
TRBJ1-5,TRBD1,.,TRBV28,CASRLFGQGGGEPQHF,TGTGCCAGCAGGCTCTTCGGACAGGGTGGCGGGGAGCCCCAGCATTTT
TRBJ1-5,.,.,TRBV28,CASSLRGLNQPQHF,TGTGCCAGCAGTTTAAGAGGTCTCAATCAGCCCCAGCATTTT
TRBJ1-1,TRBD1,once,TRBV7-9,CASSPGQERGTEAFF,TGTGCCAGCAGCCCGGGACAGGAAAGAGGCACTGAAGCTTTCTTT